These 5 T cell receptor beta chains were sequenced from one sample in a study of T cell clonotyping in hematopoietic cell transplantation. Time point indicated: recipient sample about 28 days before transplant, after cytoreduction. Using immunoSEQ multiplex PCR, the repertoire was profiled, and TCRdb retains in-frame clones only, with some absent. The sample has about 29,000 clones, 60% to 85% seen once. The input for sequencing was peripheral blood mononuclear cells, taken before stem cell transplant. The receptors here all came from a woman between 25 and 40 years old with chronic myeloid leukemia. Some clones in this sample may be carry-over from other donors' samples.

Points on this clone: The junction and the germline gene differ at one end; a read error may be behind it. This rearrangement joins TRBV7-7 to TRBJ1-4, with TRBD1 as a possible D gene (5 bases). This CDR3 is built from 15 residues. Per the germline V gene, CDR1 is SSHAT and CDR2 is FNYEAQ (reference sequence). Here the CDR3 reads CASSQIGGPNEKLFF. CDR3 bases: TGTGCTAGCAGCCAGATCGGGGGTCCTAATGAAAAACTGTTTTTT. The whole variable domain, filled in from reference TRBV7-7 and TRBJ1-4, reads GAGVSQSPRYKVTKRGQDVTLRCDPISSHATLYWYQQALGQGPEFLTYFNYEAQPDKSGLPSDRFSAERPEGSISTLTIQRTEQRDSAMYRCASSQIGGPNEKLFFGSGTQLSVL.

The rearrangement joins TRBV6-5 to TRBJ1-1, with D possibly TRBD1 on 5 matching bases. The ends were cut back, 4 bases at V and 8 bases at J, with 8 bases in the middle. The CDR3 is made up of 11 amino acids. Germline-derived CDR1 and CDR2 are MNHEY and SVGAGI. CDR3: CASSFRGEAFF. The CDR3 DNA sequence: TGTGCCAGCAGTTTTAGGGGCGAAGCTTTCTTT.

The chain combines TRBV5-4 with TRBJ1-2, with D uncertain. Trimming shortened V by 2 bases and J by 6 bases, and 11 bases separated the two germline ends. Germline V gene lookup returns CDR1 SGHNT and CDR2 YYREEE (reference sequence). The CDR3 consists of 13 residues. CDR3 DNA: TGTGCCAGCAGCTTCCGACCCACCGATGGCTACACCTTC. This sequence encodes CASSFRPTDGYTF.

The chain is built from TRBV28 and TRBJ1-1, with 7 positions matching TRBD1. V lost 7 bases and J lost 3; bases outside the gene matches: 14. This CDR3 is built from 16 residues. Germline CDR1 reads MDHEN; CDR2 reads SYDVKM. CDR3 DNA sequence: TGTGCCAGCACCCTTTTAGAGGGGGCTCTGGACACTGAAGCTTTCTTT. Translating gives CASTLLEGALDTEAFF.

V is TRBV7-2 and J is TRBJ1-4, with no clear D. The CDR3 contains 13 residues. Germline CDR1 and CDR2: SGHTA and FQGNSA. V lost 5 bases, J lost 7 bases, and 11 bases lay in between. CDR3 DNA: TGTGCCAGCAGCACCCCGAGCGGTGAAAAACTGTTTTTT. Amino acids: CASSTPSGEKLFF.